Below are 21 T cell receptor beta chains sequenced from a single sample in a study of identifying expanded T cells in peripheral blood. The protocol was immunoSEQ multiplex PCR, while the TCRdb copy is restricted to in-frame clones and leaves out a portion. The profile covers approximately 110,000 clones, with about 87% appearing a single time and 6.5% to 9% taken by the ten largest. The sequenced material came from blood. Source of these receptors: a person aged 18 to 75 in good health.

The chain uses TRBV21-1 and TRBJ1-2. TRBV21-1 is termed a pseudogene. The CDR3 covers 14 residues. The CDR3, as DNA: TGTGCCAGCAGCAATCCCGGGGTGGGCTATGGCTACACCTTC. Amino acids: CASSNPGVGYGYTF.

This sequence joins TRBV10-3 and TRBJ1-1; possibly TRBD1 for D (5 bases). The ends were cut back, 7 bases at V and 2 bases at J, with 11 bases in the middle. Germline CDR1 and CDR2: ENHRY and SYGVKD. This CDR3 has 13 residues. The chain's CDR3 is CAIIRDRNTEAFF. As DNA, the CDR3 is TGTGCCATCATCAGAGACAGAAACACTGAAGCTTTCTTT.

The V and J genes are TRBV18 and TRBJ2-2; D is possibly TRBD1 or TRBD2 (5 bases each). The CDR3 extends over 14 amino acids. The V end was cut by 7 bases, the J end by 1 base, with 10 bases between. Germline CDR1 is KGHSH and CDR2 is LQKENI. Here the CDR3 reads CASLRDQNTGELFF. As DNA, the CDR3 is TGTGCCAGCTTAAGGGACCAGAACACCGGGGAGCTGTTTTTT.

V usage is TRBV30 and J usage is TRBJ2-3; tentative D call: TRBD2 (6 bases). The CDR3 runs 14 residues. The V gene lost 1 base and the J gene lost 6 bases, with 14 bases spanning the gap. The V gene's germline CDR1 is GTSNPN and CDR2 SVGIG (reference sequence). CDR3 DNA: TGTGCCTGGAGTGGGCCAGGGAGGCGGGATACGCAGTATTTT. Translating gives CAWSGPGRRDTQYF.

This clone was observed a handful of times. The V gene is TRBV6-5, the J gene TRBJ2-2; 9 nucleotides line up with TRBD2. J lost 7 bases, V lost 6 bases, and 6 bases had no gene match. The CDR3 is 14 residues long. Germline V gene lookup returns CDR1 MNHEY and CDR2 SVGAGI. CDR3 amino acids: CASSRLAVGGELFF. The CDR3 coding sequence is TGTGCCAGCAGCAGACTAGCGGTCGGCGGGGAGCTGTTTTTT.

The gene calls are TRBV15 and TRBJ2-1; D is possibly TRBD2 (5 bases). Germline V gene sequence: CDR1 LNHNV, CDR2 YYDKDF (reference sequence). The CDR3 has 17 amino acids. Trimming pared 0 bases from V and 4 bases from J, leaving 16 bases between. CDR3 region: CATSRDRGEGLYNEQFF. Written as DNA, the CDR3 is TGTGCCACCAGCAGAGATCGGGGAGAAGGTCTATACAATGAGCAGTTCTTC.

The rearrangement uses TRBV4-3 and TRBJ1-4; D is unresolved. The CDR3 is made up of 16 amino acids. The V end was cut by 1 base, the J end by 4 bases, with 13 bases between. CDR1 is LGHNA, CDR2 YSLEER, per germline. The CDR3 here is CASSQGQRISNEKLFF. Written as DNA, the CDR3 is TGCGCCAGCAGCCAAGGCCAGCGAATCAGTAATGAAAAACTGTTTTTT.

The rearrangement joins TRBV5-1 to TRBJ2-3; 9 nucleotides agree with TRBD1. Germline loops: CDR1 SGHRS, CDR2 YFSETQ. V shed 0 bases, J shed 4 bases, and the junction held 3 bases outside the gene matches. CDR3 size: 15 residues. CDR3 nucleotides: TGCGCCAGCAGCTTGGCCGGGACAGGGTCAGATACGCAGTATTTT. Protein: CASSLAGTGSDTQYF.

The chain is built from TRBV19 and TRBJ2-1; 8 nucleotides align to TRBD1. The germline V gene encodes CDR1 LNHDA and CDR2 SQIVND (reference sequence). V dropped 4 bases and J dropped 7; count of bases not matched to a gene: 9. The CDR3 is made up of 15 amino acids. The CDR3 DNA follows: TGTGCCAGTAGTAGCCGGGACAGGCTACTAAATGAGCAGTTCTTC. It specifies CASSSRDRLLNEQFF.

The chain carries TRBV18 and TRBJ1-2; no reliable D call. This CDR3 spans 12 amino acids. Trimming took off 4 bases at V and 1 base at J, with 4 bases between the two ends. The germline CDR1 and CDR2 sequences are KGHSH and LQKENI. The CDR3 reads CASSQSNYGYTF. The CDR3 DNA sequence: TGTGCCAGCTCACAGAGTAACTATGGCTACACCTTC.

V is TRBV10-3 and J is TRBJ1-5; D not resolved. V was trimmed by 2 bases and J by 6 bases, leaving 11 bases between them. The CDR3 runs to 14 residues. CDR1 and CDR2 from the germline V gene are ENHRY and SYGVKD. The CDR3 nucleotides read TGTGCCATCAGTGAGACGGAGATTAGTCAGCCCCAGCATTTT. This encodes CAISETEISQPQHF.

For this clone: The junction departs from the called germline gene at one end, perhaps through a read error. The rearrangement links TRBV7-3 to TRBJ2-1; D may be TRBD2 (5 bases). This CDR3 comprises 14 residues. Germline V gives CDR1 SGHTA, CDR2 FQGTGA. The CDR3 DNA follows: TGTGCCAGCAGCTTAACGACCCCGGGATCCATAGTGGTCTTC. Protein: CASSLTTPGSIVVF.

This chain uses TRBV6-5 with TRBJ1-1, with unresolved D. Trimming removed 0 bases from V and 4 bases from J, with 9 bases in between. CDR3 length equals 14 residues. Germline V gives CDR1 MNHEY, CDR2 SVGAGI. The CDR3 bases are TGTGCCAGCAGTTACTCCGGGGAAAGCACTGAAGCTTTCTTT. It yields the protein CASSYSGESTEAFF.

V and J are TRBV6-1 and TRBJ1-1, with D possibly matching TRBD1 (6 bases). Germline V gene sequence: CDR1 MNHNS, CDR2 SASEGT. V was shortened by 5 bases and J by 1 base, with 8 bases between the two germline ends. There are 13 residues in the CDR3. CDR3 residues: CASSQQGNTEAFF. The DNA of the CDR3 is TGTGCCAGCAGTCAACAGGGGAACACTGAAGCTTTCTTT.

V usage is TRBV7-9 and J usage is TRBJ2-6; D gene ambiguous. CDR1 is SEHNR and CDR2 is FQNEAQ in the germline V gene (reference sequence). Trimming shortened V by 3 bases and J by 4 bases, and 10 bases separated the two germline ends. This CDR3 has 15 amino acids. CDR3 nucleotide sequence: TGTGCCAGCAGCTTCGAGGCACCCGGGGCCAACGTCCTGACTTTC. Protein sequence: CASSFEAPGANVLTF.

This rearrangement joins TRBV11-3 to TRBJ2-2, with D unresolved. The germline V gene has CDR1 SGHNT and CDR2 YENEEA. The CDR3 runs 15 residues. Trimming cost V 1 base and J 3 bases, with 9 bases left between them. Written as DNA, the CDR3 is TGTGCCAGCAGCTTAGGGGATTCATACACCGGGGAGCTGTTTTTT. Amino acid sequence: CASSLGDSYTGELFF.

This clone was observed once. The rearrangement links TRBV28 to TRBJ2-7; TRBD2 might be the D (6 bases). The CDR3 is 11 residues long. V gave up 3 bases and J gave up 6 bases, with 6 bases separating them. Per germline, CDR1 MDHEN and CDR2 SYDVKM. CDR3 protein: CASSLGGEQYF. As DNA, the CDR3 is TGTGCCAGCAGTTTGGGAGGCGAGCAGTACTTC.

V usage is TRBV4-3 and J usage is TRBJ2-5; 8 nucleotides agree with TRBD2. Per the germline V gene, CDR1 is LGHNA and CDR2 is YSLEER. The CDR3 runs 19 residues. Trimming at V came to 0 bases and at J to 5 bases, leaving 17 bases not matched to a gene. CDR3: CASSQERTSAGGGRETQYF. As DNA, the CDR3 is TGCGCCAGCAGCCAAGAAAGAACGTCGGCCGGGGGGGGCCGGGAGACCCAGTACTTC.

This chain links TRBV6-5 with TRBJ2-3; 7 bases align to TRBD2. The CDR3 has 14 residues. CDR1 MNHEY and CDR2 SVGAGI come from the germline V gene. The V gene end was trimmed by 6 bases and the J gene end by 4 bases; junction bases not matched to a gene: 7. This chain's CDR3 is CASSSLSGADTQYF. CDR3 coding DNA: TGTGCCAGCAGCTCCCTCAGCGGGGCAGATACGCAGTATTTT.

Points on this clone: This sample includes further DNA sequences coding for the same CDR3. This chain joins TRBV4-1 and TRBJ1-2; 8 bases are a match to TRBD1. The germline V gene encodes CDR1 MGHRA and CDR2 YSYEKL. The CDR3 is 15 residues long. Losses at the gene ends were 1 base for V and 4 bases for J; bases not matched to a gene: 5. CDR3 region: CASSQGGQGSYGYTF. The CDR3 nucleotides are TGCGCCAGCAGCCAAGGCGGACAGGGCAGCTATGGCTACACCTTC.

The rearrangement links TRBV11-1 to TRBJ2-2; the match to TRBD2 covers 7 bases. The CDR3 spans 15 residues. With 6 bases clipped from V and 4 bases from J, the junction kept 8 bases outside the gene matches. Germline lookup yields CDR1 SGHAT and CDR2 FQDESV (reference sequence). The CDR3 protein is CASSGRTRGTGELFF. The DNA for the CDR3 is TGTGCCAGCAGTGGGAGGACTAGAGGCACCGGGGAGCTGTTTTTT. Drawing the rest from reference TRBV11-1 and TRBJ2-2, the complete variable domain is EAEVAQSPRYKITEKSQAVAFWCDPISGHATLYWYRQILGQGPELLVQFQDESVVDDSQLPKDRFSAERLKGVDSTLKIQPAELGDSAMYLCASSGRTRGTGELFFGEGSRLTVL.